These T cell receptor beta chains were read from a single sample in a study of cytomegalovirus exposure and HLA in healthy donors. Measured with immunoSEQ multiplex PCR; TCRdb has only the in-frame clones, and not every one. The sample shows under 200,000 clones, nearly 80% of them seen only once. The material sequenced was PBMCs. The receptors were sampled from a woman aged 30 to 39 in good health and CMV-seropositive. CDR3s include the opening cysteine and the closing phenylalanine or tryptophan. Each record gives: clone size, D gene, J gene, V gene, CDR3 protein, CDR3 DNA. A D gene is named only where the DNA matches it firmly. The size field is filled for only some rows; it gives once, few, many or a size class.

once | NA | TRBJ2-7 | TRBV7-9 | CASSTSSGVALYEQYF | TGTGCCAGCAGCACAAGCTCGGGAGTGGCGCTCTACGAGCAGTACTTC
NA | NA | TRBJ1-2 | TRBV5-6 | CASSPGTKSLGGYTF | TGTGCCAGCAGCCCCGGGACAAAGAGCCTCGGTGGCTACACCTTC
NA | NA | TRBJ2-2 | TRBV28 | CASRQARIAGELFF | TGTGCCAGCAGACAGGCCAGGATCGCCGGGGAGCTGTTTTTT
NA | TRBD2 | TRBJ2-5 | TRBV7-9 | CASSAQGLALQETQYF | TGTGCCAGCAGCGCCCAGGGACTAGCGTTACAAGAGACCCAGTACTTC
NA | TRBD1 | TRBJ2-1 | TRBV27 | CASSLDRGLYNEQFF | TGTGCCAGCAGTTTGGACAGGGGGCTTTACAATGAGCAGTTCTTC
few | TRBD2 | TRBJ2-7 | TRBV11-1 | CASSLPGTKDYEQYF | TGTGCCAGCAGCTTACCCGGGACTAAAGACTACGAGCAGTACTTC
NA | NA | TRBJ2-3 | TRBV11-3 | CASSFPGSDTQYF | TGTGCCAGCAGCTTCCCCGGTTCAGATACGCAGTATTTT
NA | NA | TRBJ2-7 | TRBV14 | CASSQPGRYEQYF | TGTGCCAGCAGCCAGCCCGGCAGGTACGAGCAGTACTTC
NA | NA | TRBJ2-1 | TRBV21-1 | CASHLGTYNEQFF | TGTGCCAGCCATTTGGGGACTTACAATGAGCAGTTCTTC
NA | NA | TRBJ1-1 | TRBV29-1 | CSSKGVSTEAFF | TGCAGCTCCAAGGGAGTTTCCACTGAAGCTTTCTTT
NA | TRBD1 | TRBJ2-7 | TRBV6-5 | CASSLLRQGSDEQYF | TGTGCCAGCAGTTTACTGAGACAGGGTTCAGACGAGCAGTACTTC
NA | TRBD2 | TRBJ2-5 | TRBV4-2 | CASSQAGSGIGAETQYF | TGTGCCAGCAGCCAAGCGGGGAGCGGGATCGGTGCGGAGACCCAGTACTTC
NA | NA | TRBJ1-2 | TRBV5-8 | CASSLAGSIYGYTF | TGTGCCAGCAGCTTGGCCGGTTCTATCTATGGCTACACCTTC
NA | NA | TRBJ2-3 | TRBV14 | CASSQLKPDTQYF | TGTGCCAGCAGCCAGCTCAAGCCAGATACGCAGTATTTT
NA | TRBD1 | TRBJ1-1 | TRBV7-9 | CASSSPTGECEAFF | TGTGCCAGCAGCTCGCCAACAGGGGAGTGTGAAGCTTTCTTT
NA | TRBD1 | TRBJ2-5 | TRBV19 | CASSLRTGGTQETQYF | TGTGCCAGTAGTCTGCGGACAGGGGGCACCCAAGAGACCCAGTACTTC
NA | NA | TRBJ2-5 | TRBV27 | CASMRGETQYF | TGTGCCAGCATGAGGGGGGAGACCCAGTACTTC
NA | TRBD1 | TRBJ1-1 | TRBV7-3 | CASSQSPQGVRTEAFF | TGTGCCAGCAGCCAATCCCCCCAGGGGGTGAGAACTGAAGCTTTCTTT
few | NA | TRBJ1-5 | TRBV27 | CASMSPRGGQPQHF | TGTGCCAGCATGTCCCCCCGGGGTGGTCAGCCCCAGCATTTT
NA | NA | TRBJ1-1 | TRBV20-1 | CSARVGTEAFF | TGCAGTGCTAGAGTCGGCACTGAAGCTTTCTTT
once | NA | TRBJ1-1 | TRBV7-9 | CASSSQQGNREAFF | TGTGCCAGCAGCTCGCAACAGGGTAACCGTGAAGCTTTCTTT
NA | NA | TRBJ1-1 | TRBV2 | CASMQVLEAFF | TGTGCCAGCATGCAGGTATTAGAAGCTTTCTTT
NA | TRBD2 | TRBJ2-7 | TRBV11-2 | CASSLDWTSGSLPRSYEQYF | TGTGCCAGCAGCTTAGATTGGACTAGCGGGAGTCTGCCGCGCTCCTACGAGCAGTACTTC
NA | NA | TRBJ1-2 | TRBV23-1 | CASSQSMQGNYGYTF | TGCGCCAGCAGTCAATCGATGCAGGGAAACTATGGCTACACCTTC
NA | NA | TRBJ1-1 | TRBV19 | CASSRGQAPTEAFF | TGTGCCAGTAGCCGAGGGCAGGCCCCCACTGAAGCTTTCTTT
NA | TRBD2 | TRBJ2-1 | TRBV29-1 | CSVVGLAAFNEQFF | TGCAGCGTTGTGGGACTAGCGGCCTTTAATGAGCAGTTCTTC
NA | NA | TRBJ1-1 | TRBV14 | CASSQVGGGAEAFF | TGTGCCAGCAGCCAAGTTGGAGGGGGGGCTGAAGCTTTCTTT
NA | NA | TRBJ1-1 | TRBV18 | CASSPPSTPEAFF | TGTGCCAGCTCACCGCCGTCTACTCCCGAAGCTTTCTTT
NA | TRBD1 | TRBJ1-1 | TRBV5-1 | CASSLDAGQGNTEAFF | TGCGCCAGCAGCTTGGACGCGGGACAGGGGAACACTGAAGCTTTCTTT
NA | TRBD2 | TRBJ2-3 | TRBV2 | CASNGLSGGGDTQYF | TGTGCCAGCAATGGGCTTAGCGGGGGAGGAGATACGCAGTATTTT
NA | TRBD2 | TRBJ2-1 | TRBV19 | CASSIWTSGSNEQFF | TGTGCCAGTAGTATATGGACTAGCGGGAGTAATGAGCAGTTCTTC
NA | TRBD1 | TRBJ2-2 | TRBV19 | CAIGDRRNTGELFF | TGTGCCATCGGGGACAGGAGGAACACCGGGGAGCTGTTTTTT
NA | TRBD1 | TRBJ1-2 | TRBV5-1 | CASSLAGTGDSQGYTF | TGCGCCAGCAGCTTGGCCGGGACAGGGGATAGCCAAGGCTACACCTTC
NA | TRBD2 | TRBJ2-3 | TRBV28 | CASSPRPTSARTDTQYF | TGTGCCAGCAGTCCACGCCCGACTAGCGCGCGCACAGATACGCAGTATTTT
NA | NA | TRBJ1-3 | TRBV4-1 | CASSQLILYGNTIYF | TGCGCCAGCAGCCAATTGATCCTATATGGAAACACCATATATTTT
NA | NA | TRBJ1-3 | TRBV5-1 | CASSLGVVSSGNTIYF | TGCGCCAGCAGCTTGGGTGTAGTGAGCTCTGGAAACACCATATATTTT
NA | TRBD1 | TRBJ2-2 | TRBV25-1 | CASSELTGGSDGELFF | TGTGCCAGCAGTGAGCTTACAGGGGGATCGGACGGGGAGCTGTTTTTT
NA | NA | TRBJ1-4 | TRBV9 | CASSAGGRGEEKLFF | TGTGCCAGCAGCGCCGGTGGCAGGGGAGAGGAAAAACTGTTTTTT
NA | TRBD2 | TRBJ2-1 | TRBV28 | CASRPSGRRSGEQFF | TGTGCCAGCAGACCTAGCGGGAGAAGATCTGGTGAGCAGTTCTTC
NA | TRBD1 | TRBJ2-5 | TRBV2 | CASRDRGTVKETQYF | TGTGCCAGCAGGGACAGGGGGACAGTAAAGGAGACCCAGTACTTC
NA | NA | TRBJ2-7 | TRBV15 | CATGGWGRQDEQYF | TGTGCCACCGGGGGTTGGGGGAGGCAAGACGAGCAGTACTTC